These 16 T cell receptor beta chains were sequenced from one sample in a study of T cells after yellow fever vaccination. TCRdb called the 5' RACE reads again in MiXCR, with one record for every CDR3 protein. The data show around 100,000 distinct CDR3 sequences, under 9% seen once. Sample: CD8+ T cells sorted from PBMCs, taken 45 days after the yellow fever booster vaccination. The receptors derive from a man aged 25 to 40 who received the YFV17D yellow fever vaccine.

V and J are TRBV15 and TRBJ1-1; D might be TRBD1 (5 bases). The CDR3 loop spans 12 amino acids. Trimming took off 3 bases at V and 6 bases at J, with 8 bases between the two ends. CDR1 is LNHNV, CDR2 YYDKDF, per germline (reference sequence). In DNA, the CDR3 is TGTGCCACCAGCAGCCGGGGCCCTGAAGCTTTCTTT. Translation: CATSSRGPEAFF.

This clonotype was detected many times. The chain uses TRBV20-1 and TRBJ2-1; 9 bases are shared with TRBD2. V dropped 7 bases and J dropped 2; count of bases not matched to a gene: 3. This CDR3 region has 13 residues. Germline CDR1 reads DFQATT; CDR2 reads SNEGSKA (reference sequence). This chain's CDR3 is CSVGLATYNEQFF. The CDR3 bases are TGCAGTGTGGGACTAGCTACCTACAATGAGCAGTTCTTC.

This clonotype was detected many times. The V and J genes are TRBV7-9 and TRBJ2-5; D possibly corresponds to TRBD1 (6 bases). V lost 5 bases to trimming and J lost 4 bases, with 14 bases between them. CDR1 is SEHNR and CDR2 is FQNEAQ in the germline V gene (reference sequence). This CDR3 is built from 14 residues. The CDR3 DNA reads TGTGCCAGCAGCCTCACAGGGCCTGGAGAGACCCAGTACTTC. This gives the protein CASSLTGPGETQYF.

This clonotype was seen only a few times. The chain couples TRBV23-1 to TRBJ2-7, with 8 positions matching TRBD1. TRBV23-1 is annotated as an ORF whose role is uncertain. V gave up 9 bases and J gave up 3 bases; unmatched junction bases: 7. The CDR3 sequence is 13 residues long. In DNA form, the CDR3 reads TGCGCCAGACCGGGACAGGATAACTACGAGCAGTACTTC. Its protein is CARPGQDNYEQYF.

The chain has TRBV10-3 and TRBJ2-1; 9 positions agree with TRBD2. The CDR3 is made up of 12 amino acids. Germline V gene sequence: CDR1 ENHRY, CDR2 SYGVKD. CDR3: CVAGGRVHEQFF. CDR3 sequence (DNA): TGTGTCGCTGGCGGGAGGGTGCATGAGCAGTTCTTC.

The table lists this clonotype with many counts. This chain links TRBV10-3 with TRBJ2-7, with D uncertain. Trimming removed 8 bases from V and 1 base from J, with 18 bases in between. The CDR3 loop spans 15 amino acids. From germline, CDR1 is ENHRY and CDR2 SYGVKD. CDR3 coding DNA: TGTGCCATCCGCCTAGATTCCAGCGAGTCCTACGAGCAGTACTTC. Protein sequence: CAIRLDSSESYEQYF.

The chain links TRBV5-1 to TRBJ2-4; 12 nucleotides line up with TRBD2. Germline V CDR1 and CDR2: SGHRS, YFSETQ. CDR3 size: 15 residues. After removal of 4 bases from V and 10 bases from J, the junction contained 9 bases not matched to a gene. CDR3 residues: CASSPTSGRGRIQYF. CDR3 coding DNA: TGCGCCAGCAGCCCGACTAGCGGGAGAGGTCGAATTCAGTACTTC.

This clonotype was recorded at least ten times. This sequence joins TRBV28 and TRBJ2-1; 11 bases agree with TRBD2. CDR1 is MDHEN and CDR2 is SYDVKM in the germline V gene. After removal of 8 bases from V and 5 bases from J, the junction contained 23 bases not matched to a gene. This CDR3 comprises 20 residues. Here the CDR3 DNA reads TGTGCCAGCGTAGGACAGGGCCTAGCGGGAGGCTCCCGGGAGGACAATGAGCAGTTCTTC. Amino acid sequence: CASVGQGLAGGSREDNEQFF.

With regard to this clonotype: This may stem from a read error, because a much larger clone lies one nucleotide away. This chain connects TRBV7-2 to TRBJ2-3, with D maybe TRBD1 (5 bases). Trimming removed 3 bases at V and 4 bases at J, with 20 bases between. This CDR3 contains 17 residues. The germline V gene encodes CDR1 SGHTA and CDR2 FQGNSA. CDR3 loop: CASSFLWQGVISDTQYF. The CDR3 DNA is TGTGCCAGCAGCTTCCTCTGGCAGGGTGTGATTTCAGATACGCAGTATTTT.

The CDR3 protein is CASSRSQTGTRLNEQFF. CDR3 in DNA: TGTGCCAGCAGCCGATCCCAAACCGGGACTAGACTGAATGAGCAGTTCTTC. The chain employs TRBV11-2 and TRBJ2-1, with TRBD2 identical over 8 bases. The ends lost 5 bases at V and 7 bases at J; junction bases unmatched: 16. The CDR3 totals 17 residues. From germline, CDR1 is SGHAT and CDR2 FQNNGV.

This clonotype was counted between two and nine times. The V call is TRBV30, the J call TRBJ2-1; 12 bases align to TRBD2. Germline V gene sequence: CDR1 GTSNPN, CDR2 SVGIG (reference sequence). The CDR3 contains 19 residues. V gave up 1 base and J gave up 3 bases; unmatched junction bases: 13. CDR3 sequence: CAWSAGTSGPVVFYNEQFF. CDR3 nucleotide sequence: TGTGCCTGGAGTGCCGGGACTAGCGGGCCAGTAGTATTCTACAATGAGCAGTTCTTC.

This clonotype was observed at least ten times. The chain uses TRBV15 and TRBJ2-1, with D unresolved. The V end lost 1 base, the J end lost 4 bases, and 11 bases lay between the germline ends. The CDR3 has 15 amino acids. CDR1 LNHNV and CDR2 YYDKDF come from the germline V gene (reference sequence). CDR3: CATSRARQGYNEQFF. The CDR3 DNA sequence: TGTGCCACCAGCAGAGCCCGTCAAGGGTACAATGAGCAGTTCTTC.

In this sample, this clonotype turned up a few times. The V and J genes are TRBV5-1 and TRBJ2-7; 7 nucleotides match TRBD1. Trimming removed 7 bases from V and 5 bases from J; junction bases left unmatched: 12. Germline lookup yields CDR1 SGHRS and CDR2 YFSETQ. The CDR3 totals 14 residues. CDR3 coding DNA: TGCGCCAGCGCTGCTACGACAGGGACCCACGAGCAGTACTTC. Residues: CASAATTGTHEQYF.

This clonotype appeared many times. The CDR3 here is CASSSGGGITEAFF. In DNA form, the CDR3 reads TGTGCCAGCAGTTCAGGGGGCGGGATCACTGAAGCTTTCTTT. V is TRBV27 and J is TRBJ1-1, with 8 bases identical to TRBD1. J was trimmed by 4 bases and V by 4 bases; bases with no gene match: 5. The germline V gene has CDR1 MNHEY and CDR2 SMNVEV (reference sequence). The CDR3 runs 14 residues.

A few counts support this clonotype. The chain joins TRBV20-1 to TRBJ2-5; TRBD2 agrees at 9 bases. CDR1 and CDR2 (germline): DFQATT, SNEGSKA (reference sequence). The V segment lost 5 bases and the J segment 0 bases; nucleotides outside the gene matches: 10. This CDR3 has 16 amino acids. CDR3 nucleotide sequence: TGCAGTGCTGACACCCCGGGACTAGCTTACCAAGAGACCCAGTACTTC. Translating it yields CSADTPGLAYQETQYF.

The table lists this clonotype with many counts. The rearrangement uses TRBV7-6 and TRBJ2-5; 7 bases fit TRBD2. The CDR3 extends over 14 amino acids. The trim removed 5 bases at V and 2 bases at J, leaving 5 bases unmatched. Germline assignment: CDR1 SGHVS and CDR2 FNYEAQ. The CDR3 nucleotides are TGTGCCAGCAGCCCGGGACTACAACAAGAGACCCAGTACTTC. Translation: CASSPGLQQETQYF.